This T cell receptor (delta chain) was profiled in a study of gamma-delta chains in newborns, infants, children. Across the whole study: Innate gammadelta T cells reportedly expand polyclonally right after birth, driven by microbial exposure, per the title.

There are a few counts of this clone. The CDR3 loop spans 15 amino acids. The germline V gene has CDR1 GEAIGNYY and CDR2 EKD. Trimming removed 3 bases from V and 1 base from J, with 14 bases in between. TCRdb reprocessed the reads using CATT. The repertoire consists of about 10,000 delta-chain clones, with approximately 8.2% occurring once and the leading ten covering roughly 3.8%. This sequence was found in a child who was a newborn, infant or young child, either healthy, febrile or measles-vaccinated (not recorded which). Input material: blood. The rearrangement uses TRDV2 and TRDJ1; D call uncertain. CDR3 DNA sequence: TGTGCCTGTGACGAAGTACTAGTACCCACCGATAAACTCATCTTT. Its protein product is CACDEVLVPTDKLIF.